This T cell receptor (beta chain) was sequenced in a study of PD-1 and CTLA-4 blockade in melanoma. The assay was immunoSEQ multiplex PCR, and TCRdb's table has in-frame clones only and misses some. The sample records 7,200 or so clones, about four fifths being singletons. J was trimmed by 4 bases and V by 0 bases; bases with no gene match: 8. Germline CDR1 reads SEHNR; CDR2 reads FQNEAQ (reference sequence). The CDR3 extends over 16 amino acids. The sample was CD8+ T cells from peripheral blood, taken before anti-PD-1 treatment. This sequence joins TRBV7-9 and TRBJ2-5; 7 bases are shared with TRBD2. The receptor's source is a human donor with melanoma. In DNA form, the CDR3 reads TGTGCCAGCAGCTTAGCCATCGGACTAGATGGAGAGACCCAGTACTTC. It is translated as CASSLAIGLDGETQYF.